Reported below is one T cell receptor beta chain. Antigen: not known. This specimen comes from a study of cytomegalovirus exposure and HLA in healthy donors. Findings and caveats of the study: In a later analysis, roughly 17,000 TCR beta sequences were associated with HLA alleles at 0.05 false discovery rate. It was 164 TCR beta chains that were listed as cytomegalovirus-associated.

This CDR3 region has 15 residues. V was pared by 2 bases and J by 5 bases, with 13 bases between. Looked up from germline, CDR1 is SGDLS and CDR2 is YYNGEE. Primers: 60 Vbeta forward and 13 Jbeta reverse. Produced via immunoSEQ multiplex PCR; TCRdb's table is partial and in-frame only. The repertoire holds some 130,000 clones, with 60% to 80% as singletons. The clonotype originates from a male donor in good health and CMV-seronegative. Sequenced material: PBMCs. The V and J genes are TRBV9 and TRBJ2-2, with D possibly being TRBD2 (5 bases). The CDR3 region is CASSVLGVGTGELFF. The CDR3 DNA sequence: TGTGCCAGCAGCGTGTTGGGAGTTGGAACCGGGGAGCTGTTTTTT.